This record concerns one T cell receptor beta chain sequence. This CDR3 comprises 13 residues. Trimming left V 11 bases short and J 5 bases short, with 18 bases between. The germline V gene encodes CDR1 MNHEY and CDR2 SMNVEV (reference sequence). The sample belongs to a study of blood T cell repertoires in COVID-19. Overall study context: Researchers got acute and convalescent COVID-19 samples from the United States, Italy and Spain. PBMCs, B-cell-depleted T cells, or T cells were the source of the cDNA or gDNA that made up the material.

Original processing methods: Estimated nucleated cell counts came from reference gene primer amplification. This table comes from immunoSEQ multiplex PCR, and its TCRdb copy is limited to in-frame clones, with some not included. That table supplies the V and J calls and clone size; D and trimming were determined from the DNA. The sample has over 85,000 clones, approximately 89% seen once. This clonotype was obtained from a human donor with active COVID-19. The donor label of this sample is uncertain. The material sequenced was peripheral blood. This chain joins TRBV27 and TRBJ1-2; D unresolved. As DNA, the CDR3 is TGTGCCTCAAGCGGCGGCATTCTTTATGGCTACACCTTC. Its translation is CASSGGILYGYTF.